One sample yielded the 32 T cell receptor beta chains listed below, sequenced in a study of blood T cell repertoires in COVID-19. Assay used: immunoSEQ multiplex PCR; TCRdb lists only in-frame clones, some missing. The sample carries 330,000 or so clones, over 80% recorded once. The sequencing input was peripheral blood. All receptors derive from a man in his thirties or forties with COVID-19, enrolled during active disease.

The chain recombines TRBV27 with TRBJ2-7; no clear D gene. V lost 1 base to trimming and J lost 2 bases, with 9 bases between them. CDR3 size: 14 residues. CDR1 is MNHEY and CDR2 is SMNVEV in the germline V gene (reference sequence). This chain's CDR3 is CASSLFRGAYEQYF. CDR3 DNA sequence: TGTGCCAGCAGTTTATTTAGAGGAGCCTACGAGCAGTACTTC.

CDR3 in amino acids: CASSYFTGSNTEAFF. The CDR3 region has the DNA TGTGCCAGCAGTTACTTTACAGGGTCGAACACTGAAGCTTTCTTT. The chain combines TRBV6-6 with TRBJ1-1; a weak D match, TRBD1 (6 bases). In germline, CDR1 is MNHNY, CDR2 SVGAGI (reference sequence). There are 15 residues in the CDR3. The germline V and J ends were trimmed by 1 base and 1 base, with 10 bases remaining between them.

The chain joins TRBV5-6 to TRBJ2-7, with D possibly TRBD2 on 5 matching bases. The CDR3 consists of 16 residues. The germline V gene has CDR1 SGHDT and CDR2 YYEEEE. With 4 bases removed from V and 0 bases from J, the gap between germline ends came to 17 bases. The CDR3 sequence: CASSPEGAVPSYEQYF. In DNA, the CDR3 is TGTGCCAGCAGCCCCGAGGGAGCAGTTCCCTCCTACGAGCAGTACTTC.

The CDR3 is CASSPSGSNTGELFF. The CDR3 DNA is TGTGCCAGCAGTCCCTCCGGTTCGAACACCGGGGAGCTGTTTTTT. This chain links TRBV7-9 with TRBJ2-2, with D uncertain. Germline V CDR1 and CDR2: SEHNR, FQNEAQ (reference sequence). Trimming took off 6 bases at V and 0 bases at J, with 11 bases between the two ends. This CDR3 has 15 amino acids.

The J gene is TRBJ1-1, the V gene TRBV18; no clear D. This CDR3 has 14 amino acids. Trimming took off 3 bases at V and 0 bases at J, with 8 bases between the two ends. Germline-derived CDR1 and CDR2 are KGHSH and LQKENI. CDR3 nucleotide sequence: TGTGCCAGCTCACCCACAGCTTTGAACACTGAAGCTTTCTTT. Translating gives CASSPTALNTEAFF.

The chain couples TRBV5-4 to TRBJ2-3; 14 bases are a match to TRBD2. The CDR3 totals 17 residues. The V gene's germline CDR1 is SGHNT and CDR2 YYREEE (reference sequence). V was pared by 4 bases and J by 0 bases, with 4 bases of the junction left unmatched. CDR3 sequence reads: CASSRLAGGGSTDTQYF. The CDR3, as DNA: TGTGCCAGCAGCCGACTAGCGGGAGGGGGGAGCACAGATACGCAGTATTTT. The full variable domain, in which reference TRBV5-4 and TRBJ2-3 provide the parts outside the CDR3, is ETGVTQSPTHLIKTRGQQVTLRCSSQSGHNTVSWYQQALGQGPQFIFQYYREEENGRGNFPPRFSGLQFPNYSSELNVNALELDDSALYLCASSRLAGGGSTDTQYFGPGTRLTVL.

The chain joins TRBV3-1 (or the pseudogene TRBV3-2) to TRBJ2-1; 8 nucleotides match TRBD1. The CDR3 has 18 residues. Germline CDR1 reads LGHDT; CDR2 reads YNNKEL (reference sequence). The J segment lost 0 bases and the V segment lost 1 base, leaving 8 bases of the junction unmatched. In nucleotides, the CDR3 is TGTGCCAGCAGCCAAGTGACAGGGGCCCAGAGCTCCTACAATGAGCAGTTCTTC. Its translation: CASSQVTGAQSSYNEQFF.

The rearrangement links TRBV19 to TRBJ1-1; 7 positions agree with TRBD1. Germline trimming cut 3 bases from V and 5 bases from J; bases unmatched to any gene: 3. The CDR3 contains 13 residues. Per the germline V gene, CDR1 is LNHDA and CDR2 is SQIVND (reference sequence). The CDR3 here is CASSIRGETEAFF. The CDR3, as DNA: TGTGCCAGTAGTATCAGGGGGGAAACTGAAGCTTTCTTT.

The chain carries TRBV9 and TRBJ2-2; 7 positions match TRBD1. From germline, CDR1 is SGDLS and CDR2 YYNGEE. V lost 1 base and J lost 8; bases outside the gene matches: 5. The CDR3 spans 14 residues. CDR3 in DNA: TGTGCCAGCAGCGTAAGGACAGGAAGGGGGGAGCTGTTTTTT. Amino acids: CASSVRTGRGELFF.

The CDR3 reads CASSGPTEYNQPQHF. The DNA of the CDR3 is TGTGCCAGCAGCGGGCCAACAGAATACAATCAGCCCCAGCATTTT. V usage is TRBV6-2 or TRBV6-3 and J usage is TRBJ1-5; no reliable D call. The CDR3 contains 15 residues. Trimming cost V 6 bases and J 3 bases, with 15 bases left between them. From germline, CDR1 is MNHEY and CDR2 SVGEGT.

This clone was picked up one time. This chain connects TRBV7-3 to TRBJ1-1; D possibly corresponds to TRBD1 (5 bases). Germline CDR1 is SGHTA and CDR2 is FQGTGA. Trimming took 2 bases from V and 1 from J, leaving 11 bases between them. The CDR3 extends over 15 amino acids. The CDR3 region has the DNA TGTGCCAGCAGCTTACAACAGGTGGGGAACACTGAAGCTTTCTTT. Its translation: CASSLQQVGNTEAFF.

V gene TRBV19 combines with J gene TRBJ1-2, with 8 bases that match TRBD1. Germline values: CDR1 LNHDA, CDR2 SQIVND (reference sequence). The CDR3 extends over 15 amino acids. V gave up 2 bases and J gave up 3 bases; unmatched junction bases: 5. As DNA, the CDR3 is TGTGCCAGTAGTATAAACACAGGGGGAGACTATGGCTACACCTTC. Its protein is CASSINTGGDYGYTF.

This chain uses TRBV2 with TRBJ1-2; 9 bases are shared with TRBD1. From germline, CDR1 is SNHLY and CDR2 FYNNEI. J lost 0 bases, V lost 6 bases, and 2 bases had no gene match. The CDR3 runs 14 residues. The CDR3: CASSGTGPNYGYTF. In DNA form, the CDR3 reads TGTGCCAGCAGCGGGACAGGGCCTAACTATGGCTACACCTTC.

The chain recombines TRBV9 with TRBJ2-5; TRBD1 is a possible D gene (6 bases). The V gene's germline CDR1 is SGDLS and CDR2 YYNGEE. CDR3 length equals 15 residues. Trimming removed 0 bases at V and 2 bases at J, with 11 bases between. This chain's CDR3 is CASSVVGGGQETQYF. The CDR3 DNA reads as TGTGCCAGCAGCGTAGTTGGGGGCGGTCAAGAGACCCAGTACTTC.

This clone was recorded only once. The rearrangement links TRBV9 to TRBJ2-3, with TRBD1 as a possible D gene (5 bases). CDR3 size: 13 residues. The V and J ends lost 5 bases and 6 bases respectively, with 13 bases between them. Germline CDR1 is SGDLS and CDR2 is YYNGEE. CDR3 loop: CASSGAFRDTQYF. In DNA, the CDR3 is TGTGCCAGCAGTGGGGCTTTTAGGGATACGCAGTATTTT.

This clone was seen only a few times. The chain employs TRBV19 and TRBJ1-1, with 9 nucleotides matching TRBD1. The J segment lost 5 bases and the V segment lost 7 bases, leaving 8 bases of the junction unmatched. CDR1 and CDR2 (germline): LNHDA, SQIVND (reference sequence). The CDR3 has 14 residues. This CDR3 is CASTWDRVTTEAFF. The CDR3 region has the DNA TGTGCCAGTACCTGGGACAGGGTAACTACTGAAGCTTTCTTT.

The rearrangement uses TRBV19 and TRBJ2-1; the match to TRBD1 covers 12 bases. Germline CDR1 reads LNHDA; CDR2 reads SQIVND (reference sequence). Unmatched junction bases numbered 11, after V lost 3 bases and J lost 8 bases. The CDR3 is 17 amino acids. CDR3 region: CASSIIVGTGGVDEQFF. Here the CDR3 DNA reads TGTGCCAGTAGTATCATTGTGGGGACAGGGGGCGTCGATGAGCAGTTCTTC.

J is TRBJ2-7 and V is TRBV18, with 8 bases lining up with TRBD2. The CDR3 loop spans 17 amino acids. V gave up 6 bases and J gave up 4 bases; unmatched junction bases: 17. CDR1 and CDR2 (germline): KGHSH, LQKENI. DNA of the CDR3: TGTGCCAGCTCGCCTACTACTGAGCGGGAGCGAAGATACGAGCAGTACTTC. Protein: CASSPTTERERRYEQYF. Full variable domain (outside the CDR3, taken from reference TRBV18 and TRBJ2-7): NAGVMQNPRHLVRRRGQEARLRCSPMKGHSHVYWYRQLPEEGLKFMVYLQKENIIDESGMPKERFSAEFPKEGPSILRIQQVVRGDSAAYFCASSPTTERERRYEQYFGPGTRLTVT.

V and J are TRBV19 and TRBJ2-7, with D possibly TRBD2 on 6 matching bases. This CDR3 has 14 amino acids. V was clipped by 5 bases and J by 3 bases, with 14 bases between them. The germline gives CDR1 LNHDA, CDR2 SQIVND (reference sequence). CDR3: CASSLGGDLYEQYF. DNA for the CDR3: TGTGCCAGTAGTTTGGGGGGTGACCTCTACGAGCAGTACTTC.

The chain links TRBV7-2 to TRBJ1-1; the D gene is possibly TRBD1 (6 bases). The length of the CDR3 is 15 residues. Germline lookup yields CDR1 SGHTA and CDR2 FQGNSA. Deletions cut 1 base from V and 5 bases from J, with 14 bases between. The DNA for the CDR3 is TGTGCCAGCAGCTTAGTGGCGGGGGCGCAGACTGAAGCTTTCTTT. It translates to CASSLVAGAQTEAFF.

This clone was recorded once. J is TRBJ1-4 and V is TRBV5-1; the match to TRBD1 covers 8 bases. J was trimmed by 6 bases and V by 3 bases; bases with no gene match: 10. The length of the CDR3 is 16 residues. CDR1 is SGHRS and CDR2 is YFSETQ in the germline V gene. This CDR3 reads CASSSEAGGVDEKLFF. In DNA form, the CDR3 reads TGCGCCAGCAGCTCGGAAGCAGGGGGCGTCGATGAAAAACTGTTTTTT.

The chain links TRBV4-2 to TRBJ1-2; the D gene is possibly TRBD1 (6 bases). Trimming cost V 4 bases and J 4 bases, with 19 bases left between them. The germline gives CDR1 LGHNA, CDR2 YNFKEQ. The CDR3 covers 16 residues. CDR3 region: CASSLGGLSNSYGYTF. DNA of the CDR3: TGTGCCAGCAGCCTCGGGGGGCTGAGTAATAGCTATGGCTACACCTTC.

This clone has only one observation. The chain carries TRBV9 and TRBJ2-6, with D maybe TRBD1 (6 bases). The CDR3 covers 19 residues. With 0 bases removed from V and 0 bases from J, the gap between germline ends came to 16 bases. CDR1 is SGDLS, CDR2 YYNGEE, per germline. The CDR3 sequence: CASSVERGYWSSGANVLTF. In nucleotides, the CDR3 is TGTGCCAGCAGCGTAGAGAGGGGGTATTGGTCCTCTGGGGCCAACGTCCTGACTTTC.

The chain carries TRBV9 and TRBJ2-3; 14 bases match TRBD2. Germline V gene sequence: CDR1 SGDLS, CDR2 YYNGEE. The CDR3 is made up of 14 amino acids. The J segment lost 8 bases and the V segment lost 4 bases, leaving 3 bases of the junction unmatched. This CDR3 is CASSPGTSGGTQYF. CDR3 nucleotides: TGTGCCAGCAGCCCCGGGACTAGCGGGGGTACGCAGTATTTT.

This chain joins TRBV6-1 and TRBJ2-3; TRBD2 matches at 11 bases. V lost 3 bases and J lost 4; bases outside the gene matches: 9. The germline gives CDR1 MNHNS, CDR2 SASEGT. The CDR3 consists of 17 residues. The CDR3 spells CASSDDLAGGPPDTQYF. CDR3 bases: TGTGCCAGCAGTGATGATTTAGCGGGGGGGCCCCCAGATACGCAGTATTTT.

This clone was observed a single time. The rearrangement uses TRBV6-2 or TRBV6-3 and TRBJ1-5; D is possibly TRBD1 (5 bases). Germline CDR1 MNHEY, CDR2 SVGEGT. This CDR3 region has 16 residues. V lost 2 bases, J lost 8 bases, and 19 bases lay in between. The CDR3 loop reads CASSYLDRFYYKPQHF. The CDR3 nucleotides are TGTGCCAGCAGTTACCTAGACAGATTTTATTATAAGCCCCAGCATTTT.

This clone turned up a few times. The V gene is TRBV19, the J gene TRBJ2-1; 15 bases match TRBD2. CDR3 length equals 16 residues. Germline CDR1 reads LNHDA; CDR2 reads SQIVND (reference sequence). The ends lost 0 bases at V and 8 bases at J; junction bases unmatched: 2. CDR3 sequence: CASSIDRTSGGDEQFF. In DNA, the CDR3 is TGTGCCAGTAGTATAGATCGGACTAGCGGGGGGGATGAGCAGTTCTTC.

The chain recombines TRBV5-1 with TRBJ1-3; 8 positions match TRBD1. This CDR3 has 15 amino acids. V lost 4 bases, J lost 4 bases, and 7 bases stayed unmatched. CDR1 and CDR2 (germline): SGHRS, YFSETQ. The CDR3 protein is CASSIDRGGGNTIYF. DNA of the CDR3: TGCGCCAGCAGCATTGACAGGGGAGGAGGAAACACCATATATTTT.

The gene calls are TRBV11-2 and TRBJ1-1; no firm D call. The CDR3 runs to 14 residues. Per the germline V gene, CDR1 is SGHAT and CDR2 is FQNNGV. Trimming took off 1 base at V and 4 bases at J, with 10 bases between the two ends. CDR3 nucleotides: TGTGCCAGCAGCTTAGTAGGAGGGTTCACTGAAGCTTTCTTT. Protein: CASSLVGGFTEAFF. The full variable domain, rest sourced from reference TRBV11-2 and TRBJ1-1, is EAGVAQSPRYKIIEKRQSVAFWCNPISGHATLYWYQQILGQGPKLLIQFQNNGVVDDSQLPKDRFSAERLKGVDSTLKIQPAKLEDSAVYLCASSLVGGFTEAFFGQGTRLTVV.

CDR3 in DNA: TGCAGCGCCCCGACGGGGGGGTCTGGAGAGACCCAGTACTTC. Protein sequence: CSAPTGGSGETQYF. The chain is built from TRBV29-1 and TRBJ2-5; 8 nucleotides agree with TRBD2. Trimming removed 7 bases from V and 4 bases from J; junction bases left unmatched: 11. The CDR3 contains 14 residues. Germline values: CDR1 SQVTM, CDR2 ANQGSEA.

V usage is TRBV28 and J usage is TRBJ2-2; tentatively, D is TRBD2 (6 bases). CDR1 MDHEN and CDR2 SYDVKM come from the germline V gene. The length of the CDR3 is 16 residues. V was trimmed by 3 bases and J by 2 bases, leaving 13 bases between them. CDR3 DNA sequence: TGTGCCAGCAGTTTGGACGCGGGGCTAAACACCGGGGAGCTGTTTTTT. Its translation: CASSLDAGLNTGELFF. Combining the CDR3 with reference TRBV28 and TRBJ2-2 gives the whole variable domain DVKVTQSSRYLVKRTGEKVFLECVQDMDHENMFWYRQDPGLGLRLIYFSYDVKMKEKGDIPEGYSVSREKKERFSLILESASTNQTSMYLCASSLDAGLNTGELFFGEGSRLTVL.

The gene calls are TRBV4-2 and TRBJ1-5, with 7 bases that match TRBD1. Germline CDR1 LGHNA, CDR2 YNFKEQ. V was clipped by 0 bases and J by 3 bases; unmatched bases: 8. The CDR3 totals 17 residues. In DNA, the CDR3 is TGTGCCAGCAGCCAAGATCCCCCGGGACAGTTCAATCAGCCCCAGCATTTT. This codes for CASSQDPPGQFNQPQHF.